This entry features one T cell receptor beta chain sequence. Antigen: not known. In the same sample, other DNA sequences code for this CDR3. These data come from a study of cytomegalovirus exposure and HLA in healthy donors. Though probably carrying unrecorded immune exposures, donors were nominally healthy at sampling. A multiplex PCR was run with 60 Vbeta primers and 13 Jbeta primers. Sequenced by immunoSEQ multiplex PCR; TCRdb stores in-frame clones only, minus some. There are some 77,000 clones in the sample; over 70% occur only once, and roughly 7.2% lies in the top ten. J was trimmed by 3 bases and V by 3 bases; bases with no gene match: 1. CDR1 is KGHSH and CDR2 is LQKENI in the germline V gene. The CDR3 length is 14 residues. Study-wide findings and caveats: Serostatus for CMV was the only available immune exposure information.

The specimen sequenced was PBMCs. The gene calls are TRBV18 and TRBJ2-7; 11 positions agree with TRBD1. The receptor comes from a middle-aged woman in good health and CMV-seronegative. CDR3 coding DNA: TGTGCCAGCTCACCCGGGACAGGGGGCTACGAGCAGTACTTC. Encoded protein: CASSPGTGGYEQYF.